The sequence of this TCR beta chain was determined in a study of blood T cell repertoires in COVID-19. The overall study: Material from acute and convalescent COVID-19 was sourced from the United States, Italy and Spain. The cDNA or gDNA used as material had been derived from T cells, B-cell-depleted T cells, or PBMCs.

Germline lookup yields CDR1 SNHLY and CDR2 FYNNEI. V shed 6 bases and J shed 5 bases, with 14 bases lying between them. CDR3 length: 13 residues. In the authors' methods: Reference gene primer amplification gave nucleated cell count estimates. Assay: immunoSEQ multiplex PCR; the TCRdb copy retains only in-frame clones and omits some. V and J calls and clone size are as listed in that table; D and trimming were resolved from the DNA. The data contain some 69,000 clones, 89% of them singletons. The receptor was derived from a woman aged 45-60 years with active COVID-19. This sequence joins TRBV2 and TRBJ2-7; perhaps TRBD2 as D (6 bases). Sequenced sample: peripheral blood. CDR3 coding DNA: TGTGCCAGCAGGGCGGGAACCGGGAACGAGCAGTACTTC. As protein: CASRAGTGNEQYF.